This is a list of T cell receptor beta chains from one sample in a study of blood T cell repertoires in COVID-19. Sequencing was performed with immunoSEQ multiplex PCR; in TCRdb, only in-frame clones are kept and a portion is missing. This sample has roughly 85,000 clones, with about nine tenths found just once. Sequenced: peripheral blood. The receptors shown here come from a man in his fifties with active or convalescent COVID-19. The CDR3 runs from the conserved cysteine through the conserved F or W. D genes are given only for firm matches. The size field is filled for only some rows; it gives once, few, many or a size class.

clone size: .
CDR3 length: 15
J gene: TRBJ2-1
D gene: TRBD2
V gene: TRBV7-2
CDR3 DNA: TGTGCCAGCAGCTTCCTAGCGGGGGCCTACAATGAGCAGTTCTTC
CDR3 protein: CASSFLAGAYNEQFF

clone size: once
CDR3 length: 15
J gene: TRBJ2-3
D gene: .
V gene: TRBV5-1
CDR3 DNA: TGCGCCAGCAGCCCCGAACGGTTGGTTGCAGATACGCAGTATTTT
CDR3 protein: CASSPERLVADTQYF

clone size: .
CDR3 length: 15
J gene: TRBJ2-7
D gene: TRBD2
V gene: TRBV3-1/TRBV3-2
CDR3 DNA: TGTGCCAGCAGCCAAGCTAGCGGGACATCCTACGAGCAGTACTTC
CDR3 protein: CASSQASGTSYEQYF

clone size: .
CDR3 length: 13
J gene: TRBJ1-3
D gene: .
V gene: TRBV29-1
CDR3 DNA: TGCAGCGTTGATCTACGCTCTGGAAACACCATATATTTT
CDR3 protein: CSVDLRSGNTIYF

clone size: .
CDR3 length: 13
J gene: TRBJ1-5
D gene: .
V gene: TRBV6-5
CDR3 DNA: TGTGCCAGCAGTTCTGGGGGGAGGCAGCCCCAGCATTTT
CDR3 protein: CASSSGGRQPQHF

clone size: .
CDR3 length: 14
J gene: TRBJ1-5
D gene: .
V gene: TRBV6-5
CDR3 DNA: TGTGCCAGCACCCTCGCCAGGGAAGGCCAGCCCCAGCATTTT
CDR3 protein: CASTLAREGQPQHF

clone size: .
CDR3 length: 16
J gene: TRBJ2-2
D gene: .
V gene: TRBV28
CDR3 DNA: TGTGCCAGCAGTTCTCCCGACAGTCTGCACACCGGGGAGCTGTTTTTT
CDR3 protein: CASSSPDSLHTGELFF

clone size: .
CDR3 length: 16
J gene: TRBJ2-1
D gene: .
V gene: TRBV5-4
CDR3 DNA: TGTGCCAGCAGCCCAACCCCTCACCGGGTAAACAATGAGCAGTTCTTC
CDR3 protein: CASSPTPHRVNNEQFF

clone size: .
CDR3 length: 12
J gene: TRBJ1-2
D gene: .
V gene: TRBV24-1
CDR3 DNA: TGTGCCACCAGTTACAGGGAGAATGGCTACACCTTC
CDR3 protein: CATSYRENGYTF

clone size: .
CDR3 length: 15
J gene: TRBJ1-5
D gene: .
V gene: TRBV21-1
CDR3 DNA: TGTGCCAGCAGCAAAAAATTGGACAGGGATCAGCCCCAGCATTTT
CDR3 protein: CASSKKLDRDQPQHF

clone size: .
CDR3 length: 14
J gene: TRBJ1-5
D gene: .
V gene: TRBV20-1
CDR3 DNA: TGCAGTGCTAGTGGTGGACAGTACAATCAGCCCCAGCATTTT
CDR3 protein: CSASGGQYNQPQHF

clone size: .
CDR3 length: 16
J gene: TRBJ2-7
D gene: TRBD2
V gene: TRBV27
CDR3 DNA: TGTGCCAGCAGTTTATCGCTAGCGGGAGGGTACTACGAGCAGTACTTC
CDR3 protein: CASSLSLAGGYYEQYF

clone size: .
CDR3 length: 11
J gene: TRBJ2-7
D gene: .
V gene: TRBV2
CDR3 DNA: TGTGCCAGCAGTCAGGGGCACGAGCAGTACTTC
CDR3 protein: CASSQGHEQYF

clone size: .
CDR3 length: 13
J gene: TRBJ1-1
D gene: .
V gene: TRBV29-1
CDR3 DNA: TGCAGCGCTGAAGTGGCGACAGAGACTGAAGCTTTCTTT
CDR3 protein: CSAEVATETEAFF

clone size: .
CDR3 length: 14
J gene: TRBJ1-3
D gene: .
V gene: TRBV6-5
CDR3 DNA: TGTGCCAGCAGCAGTCCTTTCTCTGGAAACACCATATATTTT
CDR3 protein: CASSSPFSGNTIYF

clone size: once
CDR3 length: 15
J gene: TRBJ1-2
D gene: TRBD1
V gene: TRBV2
CDR3 DNA: TGTGCCAGCAGTAGGCCAGACAGGGTAGGGCATGGCTACACCTTC
CDR3 protein: CASSRPDRVGHGYTF

clone size: .
CDR3 length: 15
J gene: TRBJ1-4
D gene: .
V gene: TRBV5-1
CDR3 DNA: TGCGCCAGCAGCACGGAGGGTACAACTAATGAAAAACTGTTTTTT
CDR3 protein: CASSTEGTTNEKLFF

clone size: .
CDR3 length: 15
J gene: TRBJ2-2
D gene: .
V gene: TRBV6-5
CDR3 DNA: TGTGCCAGCCGTAGTACGGGGATTTCGACGGGGGAGCTGTTTTTT
CDR3 protein: CASRSTGISTGELFF

clone size: .
CDR3 length: 14
J gene: TRBJ1-6
D gene: .
V gene: TRBV24-1
CDR3 DNA: TGTGCCACCACGTTTAGGGAGAGTCATTCACCCCTCCACTTT
CDR3 protein: CATTFRESHSPLHF

clone size: .
CDR3 length: 14
J gene: TRBJ1-1
D gene: .
V gene: TRBV11-2
CDR3 DNA: TGTGCCAGCAGCTATGGGGGCTCCCGTACTGAAGCTTTCTTT
CDR3 protein: CASSYGGSRTEAFF

clone size: .
CDR3 length: 13
J gene: TRBJ1-3
D gene: .
V gene: TRBV29-1
CDR3 DNA: TGCAGCGTTGAAGCGGGTACCGGAAACACCATATATTTT
CDR3 protein: CSVEAGTGNTIYF

clone size: .
CDR3 length: 18
J gene: TRBJ2-3
D gene: TRBD1
V gene: TRBV24-1
CDR3 DNA: TGTGCCACCAGTGATTTAAGTCGGGGGACAGGGGGCACAGATACGCAGTATTTT
CDR3 protein: CATSDLSRGTGGTDTQYF

clone size: .
CDR3 length: 13
J gene: TRBJ2-2
D gene: TRBD2
V gene: TRBV30
CDR3 DNA: TGTGCCTGGACTAGCGGGAACACCGGGGAGCTGTTTTTT
CDR3 protein: CAWTSGNTGELFF

clone size: .
CDR3 length: 15
J gene: TRBJ2-6
D gene: .
V gene: TRBV19
CDR3 DNA: TGTGCCAGTAGTCCAACAACCTCTGGGGCCAACGTCCTGACTTTC
CDR3 protein: CASSPTTSGANVLTF

clone size: .
CDR3 length: 20
J gene: TRBJ1-6
D gene: TRBD1
V gene: TRBV4-2
CDR3 DNA: TGTGCCAGCAGCCAAGAGCTCGGGACAGGAGTTTCGTCCTATAATTCACCCCTCCACTTT
CDR3 protein: CASSQELGTGVSSYNSPLHF

clone size: .
CDR3 length: 16
J gene: TRBJ1-2
D gene: .
V gene: TRBV27
CDR3 DNA: TGTGCCAGCAGTTTATCGATCGTAGGGGTCGGCTATGGCTACACCTTC
CDR3 protein: CASSLSIVGVGYGYTF

clone size: .
CDR3 length: 14
J gene: TRBJ2-2
D gene: .
V gene: TRBV10-3
CDR3 DNA: TGTGCCATCTCTACTAGCACTAACACCGGGGAGCTGTTTTTT
CDR3 protein: CAISTSTNTGELFF

clone size: .
CDR3 length: 14
J gene: TRBJ2-3
D gene: .
V gene: TRBV7-9
CDR3 DNA: TGTGCCAGCAGCTTCGGGGGAGAGGCAGATACGCAGTATTTT
CDR3 protein: CASSFGGEADTQYF

clone size: .
CDR3 length: 15
J gene: TRBJ2-7
D gene: .
V gene: TRBV13
CDR3 DNA: TGTGCCAGCAGCTTAGGGGAGCGAACTTCCTACGAGCAGTACTTC
CDR3 protein: CASSLGERTSYEQYF

clone size: .
CDR3 length: 12
J gene: TRBJ1-2
D gene: .
V gene: TRBV28
CDR3 DNA: TGTGCCAGCAGTTTCAGAGGATATGGCTACACCTTC
CDR3 protein: CASSFRGYGYTF

clone size: .
CDR3 length: 15
J gene: TRBJ1-4
D gene: TRBD1
V gene: TRBV19
CDR3 DNA: TGTGCCAGTAGTACAAACAGGGGAGGAGGGGAAAAACTGTTTTTT
CDR3 protein: CASSTNRGGGEKLFF